This T cell receptor (beta chain) is from a study of blood T cell repertoires in COVID-19. Overall study: There were acute and convalescent COVID-19 samples, and they came from the United States, Italy and Spain. In each case, the material was cDNA or gDNA derived from T cells, B-cell-depleted T cells, or PBMCs.

Per the study methods: The authors estimated nucleated cell counts from reference gene primer amplification. Method: immunoSEQ multiplex PCR; TCRdb's copy keeps in-frame clones and lacks some. V and J calls and clone size follow that table, whereas D and trimming were derived from the DNA. Here the sample spans 200,000 to 250,000 clones, about 80% being singletons. This clone was seen once. After removal of 4 bases from V and 0 bases from J, the junction contained 6 bases not matched to a gene. Looked up from germline, CDR1 is SGHTA and CDR2 is FQGTGA. This CDR3 contains 16 residues. Material for sequencing was peripheral blood. This clonotype originated in a woman aged 60-75 years with acute or convalescent COVID-19. The chain combines TRBV7-3 with TRBJ1-5; TRBD1 aligns across 7 bases. The CDR3 loop is CASSSSGTDSNQPQHF. For the CDR3, the DNA is TGTGCCAGCAGCTCATCCGGGACAGATAGCAATCAGCCCCAGCATTTT.